This T cell receptor beta chain was captured in a study of blood T cell dynamics during melanoma immunotherapy. The CDR3 is 14 residues long. Per germline, CDR1 MNHNY and CDR2 SVGAGI (reference sequence). Trimming left V 8 bases short and J 7 bases short, with 17 bases between. Stated time point: pre-treatment baseline. This table comes from immunoSEQ multiplex PCR, and its TCRdb copy is limited to in-frame clones, with some not included. Of under 8,000 clones detected, around 80% appear once; the ten largest clones hold 25% to 35%. The chain has TRBV6-6 and TRBJ1-4, with D perhaps matching TRBD1 (6 bases). This material consisted of blood, taken from a patient treated with checkpoint blockade. The TCR sequence derives from a human donor with melanoma. CDR3 DNA sequence: TGTGCCAGCTCGGACCCAGGGGATCTTGAAAAACTGTTTTTT. It codes for CASSDPGDLEKLFF.